A single sample gave rise to the 8 T cell receptor beta chains below, sequenced in a study of T cells in Graves' hyperthyroidism and ophthalmopathy. Amplified regions were TCR beta CDR3 sequences from RNA transcripts. During a first-round RT-PCR of the TCR CDR3, the HTBI primer set was used. Each CDR3 protein gets one entry after TCRdb re-called the multiplex PCR reads with MiXCR. The sample yields roughly 180,000 distinct CDR3 sequences, 9.4% seen once. The sample was blood. The receptor set was obtained from a woman aged 18-29 years with Graves' hyperthyroidism that later progressed to Graves' ophthalmopathy.

This clonotype was found once. The chain joins TRBV4-2 to TRBJ2-7; TRBD2 might be the D (6 bases). CDR3 length: 15 residues. V lost 1 base and J 0 bases, leaving 10 bases between the germline ends. CDR1 and CDR2 (germline): LGHNA, YNFKEQ. This CDR3 reads CASSQGETSSYEQYF. In DNA, the CDR3 is TGTGCCAGCAGCCAAGGTGAGACTAGCTCCTACGAGCAGTACTTC.

This clonotype was detected many times. V is TRBV14 and J is TRBJ1-1; D call uncertain. Germline V gene data show CDR1 as SGHDN and CDR2 as FVKESK. The V end lost 1 base, the J end lost 7 bases, and 13 bases lay between the germline ends. CDR3 size: 14 residues. The CDR3 protein is CASSQAAEFFEAFF. CDR3 in DNA: TGTGCCAGCAGCCAAGCGGCTGAATTCTTTGAAGCTTTCTTT.

This clonotype occurred many times. The rearrangement uses TRBV7-9 and TRBJ1-5; D unclear. V was pared by 1 base and J by 4 bases, with 8 bases between. CDR1 is SEHNR, CDR2 FQNEAQ, per germline (reference sequence). The length of the CDR3 is 14 residues. CDR3 in amino acids: CASSLVDENQPQHF. The CDR3, as DNA: TGTGCCAGCAGCTTAGTGGATGAAAATCAGCCCCAGCATTTT.

This clonotype was detected ten times or more. An end of the junction does not agree with germline; a read error may underlie this. CDR3 region: CASSEWLGVHF. The DNA for the CDR3 is TGTGCCAGCAGTGAATGGCTGGGGGTCCACTTC. The chain combines TRBV2 with TRBJ2-7; D is perhaps TRBD1 or TRBD2 (5 bases each). CDR3 length: 11 residues. The germline gives CDR1 SNHLY, CDR2 FYNNEI.

This clonotype was recorded at least ten times. V is TRBV6-1 and J is TRBJ1-4, with D hard to call. CDR3 length equals 13 residues. V gave up 6 bases and J gave up 8 bases, with 13 bases separating them. CDR1 and CDR2 (germline): MNHNS, SASEGT. The DNA for the CDR3 is TGTGCCAGCAGCAGTTCGCCTAGAGAAAAACTGTTTTTT. It yields the protein CASSSSPREKLFF.

This chain connects TRBV7-9 to TRBJ1-6, with 8 bases aligning to TRBD1. With 5 bases clipped from V and 8 bases from J, the junction kept 8 bases outside the gene matches. The CDR3 contains 15 residues. CDR1 SEHNR and CDR2 FQNEAQ come from the germline V gene (reference sequence). CDR3 DNA sequence: TGTGCCAGCAGCCCTTACGGACAGGGTGATTCACCCCTCCACTTT. As protein: CASSPYGQGDSPLHF. Full variable domain (outside the CDR3, taken from reference TRBV7-9 and TRBJ1-6): DTGVSQNPRHKITKRGQNVTFRCDPISEHNRLYWYRQTLGQGPEFLTYFQNEAQLEKSRLLSDRFSAERPKGSFSTLEIQRTEQGDSAMYLCASSPYGQGDSPLHFGNGTRLTVT.

This clonotype was picked up a small number of times. V usage is TRBV7-9 and J usage is TRBJ2-1, with D unresolved. V dropped 6 bases and J dropped 10 bases, with 16 bases sitting between them. Germline-derived CDR1 and CDR2 are SEHNR and FQNEAQ (reference sequence). The CDR3 is 13 amino acids. The CDR3 here is CASSRNSKGEQFF. The DNA of the CDR3 is TGTGCCAGCAGTCGGAACTCGAAAGGGGAGCAGTTCTTC. The variable domain in full, with the rest retrieved from reference TRBV7-9 and TRBJ2-1, is DTGVSQNPRHKITKRGQNVTFRCDPISEHNRLYWYRQTLGQGPEFLTYFQNEAQLEKSRLLSDRFSAERPKGSFSTLEIQRTEQGDSAMYLCASSRNSKGEQFFGPGTRLTVL.

At least ten counts were recorded for this clonotype. This chain links TRBV7-9 with TRBJ2-7, with TRBD2 identical over 9 bases. CDR1 and CDR2 from the germline V gene are SEHNR and FQNEAQ (reference sequence). The CDR3 loop spans 15 amino acids. V lost 5 bases, J lost 0 bases, and 5 bases stayed unmatched. In nucleotides, the CDR3 is TGTGCCAGCAGCCGGAAGCGGGGGGTCTCCTACGAGCAGTACTTC. Its translation is CASSRKRGVSYEQYF.